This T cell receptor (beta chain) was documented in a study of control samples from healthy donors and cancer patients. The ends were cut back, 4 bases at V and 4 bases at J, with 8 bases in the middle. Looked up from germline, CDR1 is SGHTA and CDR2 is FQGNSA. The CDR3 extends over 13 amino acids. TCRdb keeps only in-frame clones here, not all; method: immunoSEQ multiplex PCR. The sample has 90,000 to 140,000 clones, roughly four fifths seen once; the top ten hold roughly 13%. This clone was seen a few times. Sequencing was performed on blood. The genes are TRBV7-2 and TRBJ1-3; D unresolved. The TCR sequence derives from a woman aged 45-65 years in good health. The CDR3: CASSSRLGNTIYF. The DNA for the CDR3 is TGTGCCAGCAGCTCCCGGCTCGGAAACACCATATATTTT.